The 22 T cell receptor beta chains presented below share a single source sample, sequenced in a study of molecular identifiers for immune sequencing clone quantification. TCRdb reprocessed the PCR reads with MiXCR, giving one entry per CDR3 protein. The data contain 350,000 or so distinct CDR3 sequences, about a fifth of them seen just once; the ten biggest clones take up approximately 0.8%. The specimen was naive CD8+ T cells from blood, with Jurkat cell RNA spiked in. Sample subset: FACS-sorted CD8+CD4-CCR7+CD45RA+ naive T cells. The receptors were sampled from a human donor in good health. Some libraries in this study had Jurkat cell RNA spiked in.

Many counts were recorded for this clonotype. The rearrangement uses TRBV4-2 and TRBJ2-7; D is perhaps TRBD1 or TRBD2 (5 bases each). Looked up from germline, CDR1 is LGHNA and CDR2 is YNFKEQ. This CDR3 is built from 15 residues. The V and J ends lost 2 bases and 6 bases respectively, with 17 bases between them. The CDR3 region is CASSQFGADGPEQYF. In nucleotides, the CDR3 is TGTGCCAGCAGCCAATTCGGGGCAGACGGACCCGAGCAGTACTTC.

This clonotype was seen a handful of times. The rearrangement uses TRBV30 and TRBJ2-1, with TRBD1 identical over 9 bases. The CDR3 consists of 15 residues. Germline loops: CDR1 GTSNPN, CDR2 SVGIG (reference sequence). With 4 bases clipped from V and 3 bases from J, the junction kept 7 bases outside the gene matches. The CDR3 is CAWTTGQGFYNEQFF. The CDR3, as DNA: TGTGCCTGGACAACTGGACAGGGGTTCTACAATGAGCAGTTCTTC.

This clonotype was observed at least ten times. The CDR3 region is CASSATGTSQETQYF. The CDR3 DNA is TGTGCCAGCAGCGCCACCGGGACGAGCCAAGAGACCCAGTACTTC. V is TRBV9 and J is TRBJ2-5; the D gene could be TRBD1 or TRBD2 (5 bases each). This CDR3 spans 15 amino acids. Trimming took off 3 bases at V and 1 base at J, with 13 bases between the two ends. The V gene's germline CDR1 is SGDLS and CDR2 YYNGEE.

This clonotype was seen repeatedly, ten times or more. The chain carries TRBV27 and TRBJ1-1; D is uncertain. CDR1 is MNHEY and CDR2 is SMNVEV in the germline V gene (reference sequence). The CDR3 is 17 residues long. The V gene lost 7 bases and the J gene lost 2 bases, with 23 bases spanning the gap. The CDR3 region is CASTPLFGEKPNTEAFF. CDR3 sequence (DNA): TGTGCCAGCACCCCCCTTTTCGGGGAGAAACCCAACACTGAAGCTTTCTTT.

This clonotype was recorded many times. The chain joins TRBV7-2 to TRBJ2-1, with 7 bases aligning to TRBD2. The CDR3 sequence is 15 residues long. V shed 5 bases, J shed 4 bases, and the junction held 8 bases outside the gene matches. Germline CDR1 reads SGHTA; CDR2 reads FQGNSA. For the CDR3, the DNA is TGTGCCAGCAGCGAGGCGGGAGTCCGATACAATGAGCAGTTCTTC. Encoded protein: CASSEAGVRYNEQFF.

With respect to this clonotype: A much larger clonotype is one base distant, so this may be a read error. V gene TRBV4-1 combines with J gene TRBJ1-5; D is uncertain. The CDR3 is made up of 13 amino acids. Germline values: CDR1 MGHRA, CDR2 YSYEKL. The CDR3 DNA follows: TGCGCCAGCAGTCCTGGGCGGGATCAGCCCCATCATTTT. As protein: CASSPGRDQPHHF.

The chain links TRBV12-3 or TRBV12-4 to TRBJ2-5, with D hard to call. The length of the CDR3 is 13 residues. Trimming shortened V by 0 bases and J by 4 bases, and 6 bases separated the two germline ends. CDR3 sequence (DNA): TGTGCCAGCAGTTTAGCACGGAGAGAGACCCAGTACTTC. Its translation is CASSLARRETQYF.

This chain uses TRBV27 with TRBJ1-1; the match to TRBD1 covers 7 bases. The CDR3 covers 17 residues. V was pared by 3 bases and J by 0 bases, with 10 bases of the junction left unmatched. Germline V CDR1 and CDR2: MNHEY, SMNVEV (reference sequence). This CDR3 reads CASSLVSPRGLNTEAFF. The CDR3 nucleotides are TGTGCCAGCAGTTTGGTCAGCCCGAGGGGGCTGAACACTGAAGCTTTCTTT.

This clonotype was detected only once. A much larger clone is a single base away; this may be a read error. V gene TRBV5-3 combines with J gene TRBJ1-1, with D perhaps TRBD1 (6 bases). TRBV5-3 is flagged as an ORF with uncertain function. Trimming took off 8 bases at V and 4 bases at J, with 21 bases between the two ends. This CDR3 spans 15 amino acids. The CDR3 protein is CASSRGGGLSTEAFF. As DNA, the CDR3 is TGTGCCAGCTCCCGAGGGGGGGGTTTGAGCACTGAAGCTTTCTTT.

A note on this clonotype: This clone may be a read error of a much larger clone one base away. The chain recombines TRBV5-6 with TRBJ1-5, with D perhaps TRBD1 (6 bases). The CDR3 has 12 residues. Germline V gene lookup returns CDR1 SGHDT and CDR2 YYEEEE. CDR3 nucleotide sequence: TGTGCCAGCAGCCCTTGGGGGCAGCCCCGGCATTTT. Translation: CASSPWGQPRHF.

This clonotype showed up many times. V usage is TRBV20-1 and J usage is TRBJ2-7; D is ambiguous. There are 14 residues in the CDR3. The germline V gene has CDR1 DFQATT and CDR2 SNEGSKA (reference sequence). The V end lost 7 bases, the J end lost 4 bases, and 20 bases lay between the germline ends. CDR3 protein: CSGLEPENQYEQYF. CDR3 coding DNA: TGCAGTGGGCTAGAGCCAGAGAACCAGTACGAGCAGTACTTC.

For this clonotype: This may be a read error, as it is one base from a much larger clone. V usage is TRBV19 and J usage is TRBJ2-5; D uncertain. Germline V CDR1 and CDR2: LNHDA, SQIVND (reference sequence). The ends were cut back, 5 bases at V and 0 bases at J, with 10 bases in the middle. The CDR3 contains 14 residues. The CDR3 DNA reads as TGTGCCAGTAGTGAACGACTGAACCAAGAGACCCAGTACTTC. Protein sequence: CASSERLNQETQYF.

A few counts support this clonotype. The rearrangement uses TRBV2 and TRBJ2-7; D unclear. V was trimmed by 4 bases and J by 3 bases, leaving 10 bases between them. The CDR3 sequence is 13 residues long. Germline V CDR1 and CDR2: SNHLY, FYNNEI. CDR3 sequence: CASSVHGNYEQYF. The CDR3 DNA reads as TGTGCCAGCAGTGTCCACGGAAACTACGAGCAGTACTTC.

The table lists this clonotype with many counts. The chain has TRBV4-1 and TRBJ1-1, with TRBD1 as a possible D gene (6 bases). This CDR3 comprises 14 residues. CDR1 is MGHRA and CDR2 is YSYEKL in the germline V gene. V lost 1 base and J 4 bases, leaving 10 bases between the germline ends. CDR3 protein: CASSQARGFTEAFF. In DNA form, the CDR3 reads TGCGCCAGCAGCCAAGCGAGGGGGTTCACTGAAGCTTTCTTT.

This clonotype showed up just a few times. Germline is not matched at one junction end, which may reflect a read error. V usage is TRBV20-1 and J usage is TRBJ2-5; D is perhaps TRBD1 (5 bases). Per the germline V gene, CDR1 is DFQATT and CDR2 is SNEGSKA (reference sequence). The CDR3 spans 14 residues. CDR3 amino acids: CSARESGRQEIQYF. CDR3 sequence (DNA): TGCAGTGCTAGAGAGTCAGGGCGCCAAGAGATCCAGTACTTC.

At least ten counts were recorded for this clonotype. The chain has TRBV12-3 or TRBV12-4 and TRBJ2-3; no clear D. The CDR3 length is 16 residues. V gave up 6 bases and J gave up 2 bases, with 18 bases separating them. CDR3: CASRPPGESLTDTQYF. In nucleotides, the CDR3 is TGTGCCAGCAGGCCCCCCGGCGAGAGCCTCACAGATACGCAGTATTTT.

In its sample, this clonotype was seen a few times. This chain connects TRBV7-9 to TRBJ1-1, with D perhaps matching TRBD1 (5 bases). Trimming took off 5 bases at V and 8 bases at J, with 12 bases between the two ends. CDR1 SEHNR and CDR2 FQNEAQ come from the germline V gene (reference sequence). The CDR3 has 12 residues. CDR3 DNA: TGTGCCAGCAGCCCCACCGGGGCCGAAGCTTTCTTT. Residues: CASSPTGAEAFF.

This clonotype was counted only a few times. CDR3 sequence: CASSVAGVTEAFF. DNA of the CDR3: TGTGCCAGCAGCGTGGCAGGGGTCACTGAAGCTTTCTTT. The chain joins TRBV11-3 to TRBJ1-1; perhaps TRBD1 as D (6 bases). V dropped 5 bases and J dropped 4 bases, with 11 bases sitting between them. Germline CDR1 and CDR2: SGHNT and YENEEA. The CDR3 extends over 13 amino acids.

This clonotype was observed many times. The genes are TRBV4-1 and TRBJ2-7; 16 bases fit TRBD2. Unmatched junction bases numbered 3, after V lost 8 bases and J lost 5 bases. CDR1 is MGHRA, CDR2 YSYEKL, per germline. The CDR3 length is 14 residues. The CDR3 DNA reads as TGCGCCAGCGCGGGACTAGCGGGGGGGGACGAGCAGTACTTC. Its protein product is CASAGLAGGDEQYF.

Worth noting for this clonotype: Mismatch with germline at one junction end may stem from a read error. This chain uses TRBV7-9 with TRBJ1-5; TRBD1 matches 8 bases. In germline, CDR1 is SEHNR, CDR2 FQNEAQ (reference sequence). This CDR3 contains 17 residues. CDR3 in DNA: TGTGCCAGCAGCTTAGGCGCAGGCAGGGGGCGAGATCAGTCCCAGCATTTT. It is translated as CASSLGAGRGRDQSQHF. Full variable domain (outside the CDR3, taken from reference TRBV7-9 and TRBJ1-5): DTGVSQNPRHKITKRGQNVTFRCDPISEHNRLYWYRQTLGQGPEFLTYFQNEAQLEKSRLLSDRFSAERPKGSFSTLEIQRTEQGDSAMYLCASSLGAGRGRDQSQHFGDGTRLSIL.

At least ten counts were recorded for this clonotype. The rearrangement links TRBV6-5 to TRBJ2-3, with 7 bases that match TRBD2. In germline, CDR1 is MNHEY, CDR2 SVGAGI. The CDR3 extends over 16 amino acids. V shed 2 bases, J shed 0 bases, and the junction held 5 bases outside the gene matches. Here the CDR3 DNA reads TGTGCCAGCAGTTACGGGTCTAGCGGTAGCACAGATACGCAGTATTTT. It is translated as CASSYGSSGSTDTQYF.

This clonotype has just one count. A much larger clonotype is one base distant, so this may be a read error. The chain combines TRBV2 with TRBJ2-7; D is unresolved. The CDR3 length is 13 residues. CDR1 is SNHLY, CDR2 FYNNEI, per germline. CDR3 loop: CAGSVSGPYEQYF. The CDR3 region has the DNA TGTGCCGGCAGTGTGTCAGGACCCTACGAGCAGTACTTC.